Listed below are T cell receptor beta chains from one sample, sequenced in a study of early T cells in non-severe SARS-CoV-2 infection. TCRdb reprocessed the 5' RACE reads via MiXCR and lists one record per CDR3 protein. This table holds more than 35,000 distinct CDR3 sequences, around 10% found once. The specimen sequenced was whole blood. The receptors come from an adult who was a healthcare worker with PCR-confirmed SARS-CoV-2 infection or an uninfected control (not recorded which). The CDR3 runs from the conserved cysteine through the conserved F or W. A D gene is named only where the DNA matches it firmly. Not every row has a clone size; where given, it reads once, few, many or a size class.

>TRBV19|NA|many|TRBJ2-1
CASSGSLGEQFF
TGTGCCAGTAGTGGCTCCTTGGGTGAGCAGTTCTTC
>TRBV5-1|NA|NA|TRBJ1-3
CASSSGSLTASSGNTIYF
TGCGCCAGCAGCTCCGGGTCCCTCACCGCAAGCTCTGGAAACACCATATATTTT
>TRBV9|TRBD2|NA|TRBJ2-7
CASSVGAGDVEQYF
TGTGCCAGCAGCGTAGGGGCGGGAGACGTCGAGCAGTACTTC
>TRBV28|NA|many|TRBJ2-7
CASSPPYYEQYF
TGTGCCAGCAGTCCTCCCTACTACGAGCAGTACTTC
>TRBV29-1|NA|NA|TRBJ1-1
CSVGPWGGTEAFF
TGCAGCGTGGGGCCCTGGGGAGGAACTGAAGCTTTCTTT
>TRBV7-8|NA|few|TRBJ2-2
CASSSVRGAGEELFF
TGTGCCAGCAGCTCCGTCCGTGGAGCAGGAGAGGAGCTGTTTTTT
>TRBV4-3|NA|many|TRBJ1-5
CASSQDLNQPQHF
TGCGCCAGCAGCCAAGATTTGAATCAGCCCCAGCATTTT
>TRBV4-1|NA|few|TRBJ2-1
CASSQDPFNEQFF
TGCGCCAGCAGCCAAGATCCTTTCAATGAGCAGTTCTTC
>TRBV10-3|NA|few|TRBJ2-2
CAIRPDLNTGELFF
TGTGCCATCAGGCCTGACTTGAACACCGGGGAGCTGTTTTTT
>TRBV28|TRBD2|many|TRBJ2-3
CASRAGTGGPTDTQYF
TGTGCCAGCAGGGCCGGTACGGGAGGGCCTACAGATACGCAGTATTTT
>TRBV11-2|NA|many|TRBJ2-7
CASSLSVAVYEQYF
TGTGCCAGCAGCTTATCGGTTGCTGTCTACGAGCAGTACTTC
>TRBV28|NA|few|TRBJ1-2
CASSWTAGGYTF
TGTGCCAGCAGTTGGACAGCCGGGGGCTACACCTTC
>TRBV20-1|NA|many|TRBJ2-1
CSARGLAETNEQFF
TGCAGTGCTAGAGGGCTAGCTGAAACCAATGAGCAGTTCTTC
>TRBV6-2/TRBV6-3|TRBD1|NA|TRBJ1-5
CASNPDRDQPQHF
TGTGCCAGCAACCCGGACAGGGATCAGCCCCAGCATTTT
>TRBV11-2|NA|many|TRBJ2-1
CASNSGNLLQRFF
TGTGCCAGCAATAGCGGTAATTTGCTTCAGCGGTTCTTC
>TRBV7-3|TRBD1|few|TRBJ1-1
CASSPSGRGHTEAFF
TGTGCCAGCAGCCCTAGTGGCAGGGGGCATACTGAAGCTTTCTTT
>TRBV2|NA|NA|TRBJ2-2
CASRAYTGELFF
TGTGCCAGCAGGGCCTATACCGGGGAGCTGTTTTTT
>TRBV4-3|NA|few|TRBJ2-2
CASSQGPGTHRNTGELFF
TGCGCCAGCAGCCAAGGACCGGGAACTCACCGGAACACCGGGGAGCTGTTTTTT
>TRBV28|NA|few|TRBJ1-1
CASSFGLENTEAFF
TGTGCCAGCAGTTTCGGATTAGAGAACACTGAAGCTTTCTTT
>TRBV12-3/TRBV12-4|TRBD1|many|TRBJ2-7
CASRPGTGVAGEQYF
TGTGCCAGCCGTCCCGGGACAGGGGTTGCGGGCGAGCAGTACTTC
>TRBV12-3/TRBV12-4|TRBD1|medium-sized|TRBJ2-7
CASSFTGGDPYEQYF
TGTGCCAGCAGTTTCACAGGGGGCGACCCCTACGAGCAGTACTTC
>TRBV6-6|NA|many|TRBJ1-1
CASSPGKGMNTEAFF
TGTGCCAGCAGTCCTGGGAAGGGGATGAACACTGAAGCTTTCTTT
>TRBV25-1|NA|many|TRBJ2-1
CASSHWAGTSYNEQFF
TGTGCCAGCAGCCATTGGGCGGGAACCTCCTACAATGAGCAGTTCTTC
>TRBV27|NA|many|TRBJ2-6
CASSLWASGANVLTF
TGTGCCAGCAGTTTATGGGCCTCTGGGGCCAACGTCCTGACTTTC
>TRBV9|NA|few|TRBJ2-7
CASSVEPSYEQYF
TGTGCCAGCAGCGTAGAGCCTTCCTACGAGCAGTACTTC
>TRBV3-1|TRBD1|NA|TRBJ1-1
CASSARQGNTEAFF
TGTGCCAGCAGCGCACGACAGGGCAACACTGAAGCTTTCTTT
>TRBV24-1|NA|many|TRBJ2-7
CATSDNSYEQYF
TGTGCCACCAGTGACAACTCCTACGAGCAGTACTTC
>TRBV28|TRBD1|few|TRBJ1-5
CASSSTGTGGDQPQHF
TGTGCCAGCAGTTCGACCGGGACAGGGGGCGATCAGCCCCAGCATTTT
>TRBV6-5|TRBD2|many|TRBJ2-3
CASRLLSREARDTQYF
TGTGCCAGCAGACTCTTGTCGCGGGAGGCCCGAGATACGCAGTATTTT
>TRBV5-1|NA|many|TRBJ2-7
CASSLVQQAYEQYF
TGCGCCAGCAGCTTGGTACAACAAGCCTACGAGCAGTACTTC
>TRBV20-1|NA|NA|TRBJ1-1
CSASRFRALNTEAFF
TGCAGTGCTAGCCGGTTCAGGGCCCTTAACACTGAAGCTTTCTTT
>TRBV4-3|NA|NA|TRBJ2-7
CASSQDYQGLDEQYF
TGCGCCAGCAGCCAGGACTATCAGGGTCTCGACGAGCAGTACTTC
>TRBV7-8|NA|few|TRBJ2-1
CASSLEGPRTGEQFF
TGTGCCAGCAGCTTAGAAGGACCCAGGACCGGAGAGCAGTTCTTC
>TRBV4-1|NA|NA|TRBJ1-2
CASSQDNYGYTF
TGCGCCAGCAGCCAAGACAACTATGGCTACACCTTC
>TRBV28|NA|many|TRBJ2-7
CASSPPIYEQYF
TGTGCCAGCAGTCCCCCCATCTACGAGCAGTACTTC
>TRBV28|NA|NA|TRBJ2-5
CASSPGTDQETQYF
TGTGCCAGCAGTCCCGGAACAGACCAAGAGACCCAGTACTTC
>TRBV6-2/TRBV6-3|TRBD2|few|TRBJ2-7
CASSYSGGDYSYEQYF
TGTGCCAGCAGTTACTCGGGGGGGGACTACTCCTACGAGCAGTACTTC
>TRBV28|NA|many|TRBJ1-1
CAIRTGQRITEAFF
TGTGCCATCAGAACTGGACAGCGGATCACTGAAGCTTTCTTT
>TRBV28|NA|few|TRBJ1-5
CASSQETATYSNQPQHF
TGTGCCAGTTCCCAGGAGACAGCCACTTATAGCAATCAGCCCCAGCATTTT
>TRBV4-1|NA|many|TRBJ2-7
CASSQFLGGPYEQYF
TGCGCCAGCAGCCAATTTTTGGGCGGACCCTACGAGCAGTACTTC
>TRBV11-2|TRBD2|many|TRBJ2-7
CASSRTSGAYEQYF
TGTGCCAGCAGCCGGACTAGCGGGGCCTACGAGCAGTACTTC
>TRBV4-3|TRBD2|many|TRBJ2-3
CASSQGAGVWTDTQYF
TGCGCCAGCAGCCAAGGAGCGGGAGTGTGGACAGATACGCAGTATTTT
>TRBV28|TRBD1|NA|TRBJ2-7
CASRDRDRGYEQYF
TGTGCCAGCAGAGACCGGGACAGGGGCTACGAGCAGTACTTC
>TRBV30|NA|many|TRBJ1-2
CAWSLELNYGYTF
TGTGCCTGGAGTCTGGAATTAAACTATGGCTACACCTTC
>TRBV18|NA|many|TRBJ1-1
CASSPLNTEAFF
TGTGCCAGCTCACCCCTCAACACTGAAGCTTTCTTT
>TRBV25-1|NA|many|TRBJ2-7
CASSESTGPGEQYF
TGTGCCAGCAGTGAATCCACAGGGCCTGGGGAGCAGTACTTC
>TRBV2|TRBD2|many|TRBJ2-5
CASSEWGGETQYF
TGTGCCAGCAGTGAATGGGGGGGAGAGACCCAGTACTTC
>TRBV6-5|NA|many|TRBJ2-2
CASSYAWNGELFF
TGTGCCAGCAGTTACGCCTGGAACGGGGAGCTGTTTTTT
>TRBV27|TRBD1|NA|TRBJ1-1
CASSLYGGTADTEAFF
TGTGCCAGCAGTTTATACGGGGGGACAGCAGACACTGAAGCTTTCTTT
>TRBV29-1|TRBD2|few|TRBJ2-3
CSALLARGTDTQYF
TGCAGCGCCTTACTAGCGAGAGGGACAGATACGCAGTATTTT
>TRBV20-1|TRBD1|many|TRBJ2-7
CSAGGQGEFEQYF
TGCAGTGCTGGGGGACAGGGGGAGTTCGAGCAGTACTTC
>TRBV4-3|NA|many|TRBJ2-1
CASSQDFGNEQFF
TGCGCCAGCAGCCAAGATTTCGGAAATGAGCAGTTCTTC
>TRBV6-1|NA|NA|TRBJ1-3
CASSEAGSGNTIYF
TGTGCCAGCAGTGAAGCCGGCTCTGGAAACACCATATATTTT